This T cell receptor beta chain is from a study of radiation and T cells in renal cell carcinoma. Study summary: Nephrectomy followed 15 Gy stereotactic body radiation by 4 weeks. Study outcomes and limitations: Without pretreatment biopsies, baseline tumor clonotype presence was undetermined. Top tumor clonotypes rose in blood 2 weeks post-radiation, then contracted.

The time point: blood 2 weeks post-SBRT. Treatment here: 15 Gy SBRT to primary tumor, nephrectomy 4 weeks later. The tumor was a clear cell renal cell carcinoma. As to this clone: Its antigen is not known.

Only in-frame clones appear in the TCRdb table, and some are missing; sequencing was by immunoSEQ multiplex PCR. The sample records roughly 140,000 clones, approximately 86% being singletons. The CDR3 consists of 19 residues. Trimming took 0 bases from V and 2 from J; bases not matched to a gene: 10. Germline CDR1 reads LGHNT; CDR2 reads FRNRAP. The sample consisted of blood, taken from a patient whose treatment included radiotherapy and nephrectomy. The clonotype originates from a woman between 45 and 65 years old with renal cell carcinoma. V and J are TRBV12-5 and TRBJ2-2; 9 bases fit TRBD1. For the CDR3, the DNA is TGTGCTAGTGGTTTGGTAGTGAGGAACAGGGGGCGCAACACCGGGGAGCTGTTTTTT. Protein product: CASGLVVRNRGRNTGELFF.